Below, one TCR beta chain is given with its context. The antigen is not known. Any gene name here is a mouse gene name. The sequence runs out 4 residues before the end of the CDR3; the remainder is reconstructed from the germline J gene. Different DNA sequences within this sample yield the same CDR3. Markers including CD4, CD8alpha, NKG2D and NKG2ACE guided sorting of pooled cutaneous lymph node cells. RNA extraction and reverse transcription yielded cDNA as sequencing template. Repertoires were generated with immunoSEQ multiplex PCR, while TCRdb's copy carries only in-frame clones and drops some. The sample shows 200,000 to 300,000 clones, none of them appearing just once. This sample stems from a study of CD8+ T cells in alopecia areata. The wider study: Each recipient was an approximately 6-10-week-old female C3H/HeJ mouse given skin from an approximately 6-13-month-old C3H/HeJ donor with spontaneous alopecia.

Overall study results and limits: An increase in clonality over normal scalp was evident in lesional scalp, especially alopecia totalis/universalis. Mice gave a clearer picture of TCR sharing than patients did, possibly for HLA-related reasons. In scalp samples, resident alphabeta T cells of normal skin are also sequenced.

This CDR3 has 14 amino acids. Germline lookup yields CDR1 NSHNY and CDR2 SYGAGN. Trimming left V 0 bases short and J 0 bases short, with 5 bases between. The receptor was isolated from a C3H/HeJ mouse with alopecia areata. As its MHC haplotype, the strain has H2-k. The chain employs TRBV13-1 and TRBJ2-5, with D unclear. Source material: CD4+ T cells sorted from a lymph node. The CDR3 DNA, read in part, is TGTGCCAGCAGTGATGCCCATAACCAAGAC. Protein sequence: CASSDAHNQD. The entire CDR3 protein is CASSDAHNQDTQYF.